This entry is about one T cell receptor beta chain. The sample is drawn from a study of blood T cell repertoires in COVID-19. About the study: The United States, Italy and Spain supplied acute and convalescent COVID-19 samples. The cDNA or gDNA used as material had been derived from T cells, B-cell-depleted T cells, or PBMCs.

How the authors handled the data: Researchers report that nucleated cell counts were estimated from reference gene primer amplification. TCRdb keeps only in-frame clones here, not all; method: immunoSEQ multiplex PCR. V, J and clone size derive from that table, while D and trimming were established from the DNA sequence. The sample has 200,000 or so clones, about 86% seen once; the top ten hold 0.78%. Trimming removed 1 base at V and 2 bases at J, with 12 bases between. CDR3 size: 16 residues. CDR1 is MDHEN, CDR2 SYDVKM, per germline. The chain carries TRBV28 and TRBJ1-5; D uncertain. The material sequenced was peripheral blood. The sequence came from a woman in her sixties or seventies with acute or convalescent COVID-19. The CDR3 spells CASSLSPKVGNQPQHF. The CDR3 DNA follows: TGTGCCAGCAGTTTATCGCCAAAAGTAGGCAATCAGCCCCAGCATTTT. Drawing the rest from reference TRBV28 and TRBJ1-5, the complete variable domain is DVKVTQSSRYLVKRTGEKVFLECVQDMDHENMFWYRQDPGLGLRLIYFSYDVKMKEKGDIPEGYSVSREKKERFSLILESASTNQTSMYLCASSLSPKVGNQPQHFGDGTRLSIL.